The T cell receptor (beta chain) under discussion was sequenced for a study of blood T cell repertoires in COVID-19. Study details: Spain, Italy and the United States supplied samples that represented acute and convalescent COVID-19.

In the original analysis: Estimated nucleated cell counts came from reference gene primer amplification. The protocol was immunoSEQ multiplex PCR, while the TCRdb copy is restricted to in-frame clones and leaves out a portion. D and trimming were read from the DNA, whereas the V and J calls and clone size are those reported in that table. The top ten clones hold 0.85% to 0.95% of a sample with hundreds of thousands of clones, around 90% of them seen once. Participant-reported clinical history was the basis for cohort assignment. People in the exposed group encountered a COVID-19 case within 2 weeks before entering the study. V gave up 6 bases and J gave up 5 bases; unmatched junction bases: 4. Germline V gives CDR1 KGHSH, CDR2 LQKENI. The CDR3 totals 13 residues.

This clonotype was sampled from a man aged 50 or older who had been exposed to COVID-19. Source material: PBMCs or T cells enriched from blood (not recorded which). The chain recombines TRBV18 with TRBJ1-2; the match to TRBD1 covers 9 bases. CDR3 sequence (DNA): TGTGCCAGCTCGGTGGACAGGGGTTATGGCTACACCTTC. This translates into CASSVDRGYGYTF.